This entry features one T cell receptor beta chain sequence. Sequencing used immunoSEQ multiplex PCR; TCRdb keeps in-frame clones, though not all of them. The sample contains 600,000 to 900,000 clones, roughly 85% of which appear only once. Trimming pared 7 bases from V and 1 base from J, leaving 13 bases between. The CDR3 runs to 15 residues. Germline-derived CDR1 and CDR2 are MNHEY and SVGAGI. The data belong to a study of shared T cell receptors in the human thymus. The same specimen was also included in a second study, on human thymus T cells. This second report adds: Donor material was obtained from healthy Finnish infants undergoing corrective surgery for congenital heart defects. Resections from corrective heart surgery supplied the thymus tissue. Thymic and blood repertoires appeared to display a bias in their usage of V and J genes. In unrelated individuals, thymic repertoires overlapped highly, according to related research.

The specimen sequenced was thymocytes. This clonotype was sampled from a girl less than two years old with a congenital heart defect. V and J are TRBV6-5 and TRBJ2-2, with TRBD1 as a possible D gene (6 bases). In nucleotides, the CDR3 is TGTGCCAGCAAACCACCGACAGGGAACACCGGGGAGCTGTTTTTT. Its translation: CASKPPTGNTGELFF.